These T cell receptor beta chains were read from a single sample in a study of blood T cell repertoires in COVID-19. Method: immunoSEQ multiplex PCR; TCRdb's copy keeps in-frame clones and lacks some. The sample includes around 180,000 clones, under 85% seen only once; the top ten take roughly 9.8%. Material for sequencing was peripheral blood. The receptors come from an elderly woman with acute or convalescent COVID-19. CDR3s include the opening cysteine and the closing phenylalanine or tryptophan. D genes are given only for firm matches. Clone size, where shown, is once, few, many, or a class for clones that have expanded.

-	-	TRBJ2-3	TRBV19	12	CASSPRQDTQYF	TGTGCCAGTAGTCCTAGGCAAGATACGCAGTATTTT
few	-	TRBJ1-1	TRBV5-1	13	CASSPQGNTEAFF	TGCGCCAGCAGCCCGCAGGGGAACACTGAAGCTTTCTTT
-	-	TRBJ1-1	TRBV10-3	13	CAISGAANTEAFF	TGTGCCATCAGTGGGGCAGCGAACACTGAAGCTTTCTTT
-	-	TRBJ1-2	TRBV7-2	13	CASSSAGIGGYTF	TGTGCCAGCAGCTCCGCCGGGATAGGGGGCTACACCTTC
once	-	TRBJ2-2	TRBV9	15	CASSVGSGYTGELFF	TGTGCCAGCAGCGTAGGATCAGGTTACACCGGGGAGCTGTTTTTT
once	-	TRBJ2-3	TRBV13	14	CASRSEAASDTQYF	TGTGCCAGCCGGAGTGAAGCTGCTTCAGATACGCAGTATTTT
few	-	TRBJ1-2	TRBV7-2	15	CASSLGQRPNYGYTF	TGTGCCAGCAGCTTAGGGCAGCGTCCTAACTATGGCTACACCTTC
-	TRBD1	TRBJ1-2	TRBV5-1	16	CASSPTPRDSNYGYTF	TGCGCCAGCAGCCCCACCCCCCGGGACAGTAACTATGGCTACACCTTC
-	TRBD1	TRBJ1-2	TRBV6-6	16	CASSRPNRGSNYGYTF	TGTGCCAGCAGTCGACCCAACAGGGGCTCTAACTATGGCTACACCTTC
once	-	TRBJ2-1	TRBV5-5	13	CASSFSPDSEQFF	TGTGCCAGCAGCTTCTCCCCTGACAGTGAGCAGTTCTTC
-	-	TRBJ2-1	TRBV5-1	16	CASSLEGFGGYNEQFF	TGCGCCAGCAGCTTGGAAGGGTTCGGGGGCTACAATGAGCAGTTCTTC
-	TRBD2	TRBJ2-7	TRBV5-4	15	CASSLDAGGPGEQYF	TGTGCCAGCAGCTTGGATGCGGGAGGGCCGGGTGAGCAGTACTTC
-	-	TRBJ1-3	TRBV18	15	CASSPPVGQGNTIYF	TGTGCCAGCTCACCTCCAGTGGGGCAAGGAAACACCATATATTTT
-	-	TRBJ2-1	TRBV12-3/TRBV12-4	13	CASSLYGNNEQFF	TGTGCCAGCAGTTTATACGGTAACAATGAGCAGTTCTTC
-	-	TRBJ1-6	TRBV18	16	CASSRGAGPDNSPLHF	TGTGCCAGCTCACGGGGCGCGGGGCCCGATAATTCACCCCTCCACTTT
-	TRBD1	TRBJ2-7	TRBV7-9	14	CASSRDRGTYEQYF	TGTGCCAGCAGCCGGGACAGGGGGACCTACGAGCAGTACTTC
few	-	TRBJ1-5	TRBV27	12	CASSTKNQPQHF	TGTGCCAGCAGCACAAAAAATCAGCCCCAGCATTTT
-	-	TRBJ1-4	TRBV6-5	15	CASSRTDGRGEKLFF	TGTGCCAGCAGTCGTACAGATGGGAGAGGTGAAAAACTGTTTTTT
-	-	TRBJ2-7	TRBV5-1	12	CASSLERYEQYF	TGCGCCAGCAGCTTGGAGAGGTACGAGCAGTACTTC
-	TRBD2	TRBJ2-5	TRBV11-2	15	CASSSGLTGGETQYF	TGTGCCAGCAGCTCGGGACTCACGGGGGGAGAGACCCAGTACTTC
-	-	TRBJ1-1	TRBV15	14	CATNSNPQNTEAFF	TGTGCCACCAACTCAAATCCCCAGAACACTGAAGCTTTCTTT
-	-	TRBJ2-7	TRBV7-9	14	CASSPPGLIYEQYF	TGTGCCAGCAGCCCCCCGGGACTCATTTACGAGCAGTACTTC
-	TRBD1	TRBJ2-7	TRBV7-9	14	CASSLGDRVSEQYF	TGTGCCAGCAGCTTAGGGGACAGGGTTTCCGAGCAGTACTTC
-	-	TRBJ1-5	TRBV27	12	CASSSRAQPQHF	TGTGCCAGCAGCTCGAGGGCTCAGCCCCAGCATTTT
-	-	TRBJ1-6	TRBV3-1/TRBV3-2	13	CASGAGHNSPLHF	TGTGCCAGCGGGGCAGGGCACAATTCACCCCTCCACTTT
-	-	TRBJ2-1	TRBV29-1	13	CSVSESSYNEQFF	TGCAGCGTTAGCGAGAGCTCCTACAATGAGCAGTTCTTC
-	TRBD2	TRBJ2-1	TRBV6-5	15	CASVLLAGGPNEQFF	TGTGCCAGCGTCTTACTAGCGGGAGGGCCTAATGAGCAGTTCTTC
once	-	TRBJ1-2	TRBV7-2	17	CASSLWAGAVANYGYTF	TGTGCCAGCAGCTTATGGGCAGGGGCGGTTGCTAACTATGGCTACACCTTC
-	-	TRBJ2-6	TRBV7-6	15	CASSPGVSGANVLTF	TGTGCCAGCAGCCCAGGGGTCTCTGGGGCCAACGTCCTGACTTTC
-	-	TRBJ1-6	TRBV5-1	14	CASSLDRANSPLHF	TGCGCCAGCAGCTTGGACAGGGCGAATTCACCCCTCCACTTT
-	-	TRBJ1-3	TRBV7-9	17	CASSLGFNSNSGNTIYF	TGTGCCAGCAGCTTAGGGTTTAACAGTAACTCTGGAAACACCATATATTTT
-	TRBD1	TRBJ2-2	TRBV15	16	CATSLRRQGPAGELFF	TGTGCCACCAGCCTCCGTCGACAGGGCCCCGCCGGGGAGCTGTTTTTT
-	TRBD1	TRBJ1-2	TRBV4-1	16	CASSQLPDRARRGYTF	TGCGCCAGCAGCCAGTTGCCGGACAGGGCCCGGAGGGGCTACACCTTC
-	-	TRBJ1-5	TRBV23-1	18	CASSQSTEDRNSNQPQHF	TGCGCCAGCAGTCAATCAACGGAAGACAGAAATAGCAATCAGCCCCAGCATTTT
-	-	TRBJ2-1	TRBV7-8	16	CASSRYRDPSYNEQFF	TGTGCCAGCAGCCGTTACAGGGACCCCTCCTACAATGAGCAGTTCTTC
-	TRBD1	TRBJ2-1	TRBV29-1	15	CSVEDRDRGYNEQFF	TGCAGCGTTGAAGATCGGGACAGGGGTTACAATGAGCAGTTCTTC
-	TRBD1	TRBJ1-6	TRBV5-6	16	CASSLRGPGGGSPLHF	TGTGCCAGCAGCTTGCGGGGGCCAGGGGGCGGTTCACCCCTCCACTTT
-	TRBD1	TRBJ1-2	TRBV5-1	15	CASSYRGQGANGYTF	TGCGCCAGCAGCTACCGAGGGCAGGGGGCGAATGGCTACACCTTC
-	TRBD2	TRBJ2-3	TRBV12-5	14	CASGFSGSTDTQYF	TGTGCTAGTGGTTTCAGCGGGAGTACAGATACGCAGTATTTT
-	TRBD1	TRBJ1-2	TRBV5-1	15	CASTLSPGQGKGYTF	TGCGCCAGCACCTTATCGCCCGGACAGGGCAAGGGCTACACCTTC
-	-	TRBJ2-7	TRBV5-8	14	CASSLDGISYEQYF	TGTGCCAGCAGCTTGGACGGGATATCCTACGAGCAGTACTTC
-	TRBD1	TRBJ2-7	TRBV10-3	12	CAIRGQGPQQYF	TGTGCCATCAGGGGACAGGGGCCCCAGCAGTACTTC
-	TRBD1	TRBJ1-5	TRBV7-2	14	CASSSDRGNQPQHF	TGTGCCAGCAGCTCCGACAGGGGCAATCAGCCCCAGCATTTT
few	-	TRBJ1-1	TRBV10-2	12	CASSDRGTEAFF	TGCGCCAGCAGTGACAGGGGCACTGAAGCTTTCTTT
-	-	TRBJ2-5	TRBV18	15	CASSPPNRASETQYF	TGTGCCAGCTCACCACCGAACAGGGCGTCAGAGACCCAGTACTTC
-	-	TRBJ2-1	TRBV5-1	15	CASSARVGSYNEQFF	TGCGCCAGCAGCGCCAGGGTCGGGTCCTACAATGAGCAGTTCTTC
-	TRBD1	TRBJ1-1	TRBV7-3	13	CASSWTGGTEAFF	TGTGCCAGCAGCTGGACAGGGGGCACTGAAGCTTTCTTT
few	-	TRBJ2-7	TRBV27	14	CASSTSGLWHEQYF	TGTGCCAGCAGCACCTCTGGGCTCTGGCACGAGCAGTACTTC